The 8 T cell receptor beta chains below all came from one sample that was sequenced in a study of blood T cell repertoires in COVID-19. Generated by immunoSEQ multiplex PCR, the TCRdb table keeps only in-frame clones and is missing some. The sample lists around 320,000 clones, roughly 90% occurring once. The sequenced material came from PBMCs or T cells enriched from blood (not recorded which). The origin of the receptors is a young woman who had been exposed to COVID-19.

The chain recombines TRBV19 with TRBJ1-2; tentatively, D is TRBD1 (5 bases). The CDR3 length is 13 residues. CDR1 LNHDA and CDR2 SQIVND come from the germline V gene (reference sequence). The germline V and J ends were trimmed by 3 bases and 6 bases, with 11 bases remaining between them. The CDR3 bases are TGTGCCAGTAGTATTCCCGGGGGAAATGGCTACACCTTC. Amino acid sequence: CASSIPGGNGYTF.

This chain uses TRBV11-3 with TRBJ2-6; the match to TRBD2 covers 7 bases. The CDR3 spans 15 residues. Per germline, CDR1 SGHNT and CDR2 YENEEA. J lost 2 bases, V lost 3 bases, and 1 base had no gene match. The CDR3 region has the DNA TGTGCCAGCAGCTTGGGGGGGACTGGGGCCAACGTCCTGACTTTC. The encoded protein is CASSLGGTGANVLTF.

The DNA for the CDR3 is TGTGCCAGCAGCTTAGGCCCACAGGCCAATCAGCCCCAGCATTTT. Translated: CASSLGPQANQPQHF. V gene TRBV7-2 combines with J gene TRBJ1-5; possibly TRBD1 for D (5 bases). The germline gives CDR1 SGHTA, CDR2 FQGNSA. The CDR3 sequence is 15 residues long. V lost 1 base to trimming and J lost 3 bases, with 10 bases between them.

There are a few counts of this clone. V usage is TRBV10-3 and J usage is TRBJ1-1; D perhaps matches TRBD1 (6 bases). V was shortened by 0 bases and J by 0 bases, with 11 bases between the two germline ends. Germline V gene data show CDR1 as ENHRY and CDR2 as SYGVKD. CDR3 size: 16 residues. The CDR3 reads CAISESQGPMNTEAFF. For the CDR3, the DNA is TGTGCCATCAGTGAGTCTCAGGGGCCCATGAACACTGAAGCTTTCTTT.

The chain's CDR3 is CASSSLPGRVGYEQYF. CDR3 in DNA: TGTGCCAGCAGCAGCCTCCCTGGCAGGGTGGGCTACGAGCAGTACTTC. The genes are TRBV7-9 and TRBJ2-7; tentatively, D is TRBD1 (5 bases). This CDR3 has 16 amino acids. Germline V gives CDR1 SEHNR, CDR2 FQNEAQ (reference sequence). V was trimmed by 5 bases and J by 3 bases, leaving 20 bases between them.

The chain is built from TRBV7-6 and TRBJ2-3, with TRBD2 identical over 8 bases. Per germline, CDR1 SGHVS and CDR2 FNYEAQ. This CDR3 region has 15 residues. Trimming at V came to 3 bases and at J to 4 bases, leaving 6 bases not matched to a gene. The CDR3 coding sequence is TGTGCCAGCAGCTTCGGGGGGGCTCGGGCAGATACGCAGTATTTT. This encodes CASSFGGARADTQYF.

The V gene is TRBV18, the J gene TRBJ2-3; 14 bases map to TRBD2. There are 17 residues in the CDR3. Germline V gene sequence: CDR1 KGHSH, CDR2 LQKENI. V gave up 3 bases and J gave up 6 bases; unmatched junction bases: 8. The CDR3 DNA sequence: TGTGCCAGCTCACCCCAGACTAGCGGGGGGGGCATGGATACGCAGTATTTT. This encodes CASSPQTSGGGMDTQYF.

The chain has TRBV5-1 and TRBJ1-3, with a tentative D call TRBD1 (5 bases). This CDR3 comprises 17 residues. Trimming shortened V by 0 bases and J by 0 bases, and 13 bases separated the two germline ends. The germline gives CDR1 SGHRS, CDR2 YFSETQ. The CDR3 DNA reads TGCGCCAGCAGCTTGGAGGGGTGGCAGAGCTCTGGAAACACCATATATTTT. It codes for CASSLEGWQSSGNTIYF. Supplemented by reference TRBV5-1 and TRBJ1-3, the full variable domain reads KAGVTQTPRYLIKTRGQQVTLSCSPISGHRSVSWYQQTPGQGLQFLFEYFSETQRNKGNFPGRFSGRQFSNSRSEMNVSTLELGDSALYLCASSLEGWQSSGNTIYFGEGSWLTVV.